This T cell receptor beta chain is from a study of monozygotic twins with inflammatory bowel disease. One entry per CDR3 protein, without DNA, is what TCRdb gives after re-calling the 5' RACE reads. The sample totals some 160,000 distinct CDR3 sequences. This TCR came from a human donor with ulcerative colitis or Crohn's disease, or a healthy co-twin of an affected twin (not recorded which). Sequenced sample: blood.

The CDR3 loop reads CASSFGQTNQPQHF. The V call is TRBV28, the J call TRBJ1-5; TCRdb's D call of TRBD1 is untestable without DNA. The CDR3 is made up of 14 amino acids. Germline values: CDR1 MDHEN, CDR2 SYDVKM.